Listed below are T cell receptor beta chains from one sample, sequenced in a study of spatial heterogeneity in lung cancer. From the 5' RACE reads, TCRdb called clonotypes with MiXCR, one entry per CDR3 protein. This repertoire shows fewer than 100,000 distinct CDR3 sequences, approximately 19% found once; its top ten account for 20% to 25%. Source: PBMCs, taken at follow-up. The receptor set was obtained from a male donor with early-stage non-small cell lung cancer. The CDR3 runs from the conserved cysteine through the conserved F or W. D genes are given only for firm matches. A clone size is listed for some rows: how often the clone was seen (once, few, many), or a class if it is expanded.

.,TRBV30,many,TRBJ1-5,CAWSWQGNQPQHF,TGTGCCTGGAGTTGGCAGGGCAATCAGCCCCAGCATTTT
.,TRBV30,.,TRBJ2-3,CAWSVGTTDTQYF,TGTGCCTGGAGTGTGGGGACCACAGATACGCAGTATTTT
.,TRBV20-1,few,TRBJ1-1,CSASREVTEAFF,TGCAGTGCATCAAGGGAGGTGACTGAAGCTTTCTTT
.,TRBV30,once,TRBJ1-5,CAWSTGTGVGNQPQHF,TGTGCCTGGAGCACTGGGACGGGGGTAGGCAATCAGCCCCAGCATTTT
.,TRBV19,many,TRBJ2-1,CASSIWGRRSNEQFF,TGTGCCAGTAGTATCTGGGGGCGGCGGAGCAATGAGCAGTTCTTC
TRBD2,TRBV24-1,many,TRBJ2-3,CATSDPARGELAGTQQYF,TGTGCCACCAGTGATCCCGCACGGGGGGAGCTAGCGGGAACCCAGCAGTATTTT
TRBD2,TRBV7-8,.,TRBJ2-1,CASSLAYTGREEDEQFF,TGTGCCAGCAGCTTAGCGTATACAGGGCGGGAGGAGGATGAGCAGTTCTTC
TRBD2,TRBV7-9,many,TRBJ2-1,CASSRPPGTRDEQFF,TGTGCCAGCAGCCGTCCGCCCGGGACTAGAGATGAGCAGTTCTTC
.,TRBV24-1,.,TRBJ2-3,CATSDSRGTPLGPDTQYF,TGTGCCACCAGTGATAGTAGGGGGACCCCCCTGGGGCCAGATACGCAGTATTTT
TRBD1,TRBV3-1,.,TRBJ1-6,CASNHRDSKSPLHF,TGTGCCAGCAACCACCGGGACAGTAAATCACCCCTCCACTTT
TRBD1,TRBV20-1,few,TRBJ2-5,CSARGIRRGTGALETQYF,TGCAGTGCCAGAGGAATACGCCGCGGGACAGGGGCCCTGGAGACCCAGTACTTC
TRBD1,TRBV7-3,.,TRBJ2-3,CASSSGQGANTQYF,TGTGCCAGCAGCTCAGGACAGGGGGCGAATACGCAGTATTTT
.,TRBV5-1,.,TRBJ1-6,CASSPWEEYNSPLHF,TGCGCCAGCAGCCCGTGGGAGGAGTATAATTCACCCCTCCACTTT
.,TRBV6-5,.,TRBJ1-5,CASSYSGDTNQPQHF,TGTGCCAGCAGTTACTCAGGGGACACTAATCAGCCCCAGCATTTT
TRBD2,TRBV29-1,many,TRBJ2-5,CSVRGAGSYQETQYF,TGCAGCGTTCGAGGAGCGGGATCGTACCAAGAGACCCAGTACTTC
TRBD2,TRBV7-6,many,TRBJ2-1,CASSLVLAGNAPYNEQFF,TGTGCCAGCAGCTTAGTTCTAGCGGGCAACGCCCCTTACAATGAGCAGTTCTTC
.,TRBV3-1,.,TRBJ1-1,CASSPGVGSNTEAFF,TGTGCCAGCAGCCCGGGGGTCGGAAGCAACACTGAAGCTTTCTTT
.,TRBV3-1,.,TRBJ2-3,CASSQDLAGNTDTQYF,TGTGCCAGCAGCCAAGATTTGGCGGGGAACACAGATACGCAGTATTTT
.,TRBV6-5,.,TRBJ2-2,CASSTYRDPGELFF,TGTGCCAGCAGTACTTACAGGGACCCCGGGGAGCTGTTTTTT
TRBD1,TRBV20-1,few,TRBJ2-7,CSAREGQGYEQYF,TGCAGTGCTAGAGAGGGACAGGGTTACGAGCAGTACTTC
.,TRBV12-3/TRBV12-4,.,TRBJ1-1,CASSFGGTEAFF,TGTGCCAGCAGTTTCGGCGGCACTGAAGCTTTCTTT
.,TRBV6-2/TRBV6-3,few,TRBJ1-5,CASSQVGLFPQHF,TGTGCCAGCAGCCAAGTGGGTCTGTTTCCCCAGCATTTT
.,TRBV2,.,TRBJ1-5,CASNLQADQPQHF,TGTGCCAGCAATTTGCAGGCAGATCAGCCCCAGCATTTT
.,TRBV15,few,TRBJ1-1,CATSREALLRTEAFF,TGTGCCACCAGCAGAGAGGCCTTACTGAGAACTGAAGCTTTCTTT
TRBD1,TRBV24-1,.,TRBJ2-1,CATSDFKTGTLYNEQFF,TGTGCCACCAGTGATTTTAAGACAGGGACCCTGTACAATGAGCAGTTCTTC
.,TRBV20-1,few,TRBJ1-5,CSASPGVGNQPQHF,TGCAGTGCTAGTCCCGGGGTTGGCAATCAGCCCCAGCATTTT
.,TRBV29-1,.,TRBJ1-4,CSVQGGSGEKLFF,TGCAGCGTTCAGGGTGGTAGTGGTGAAAAACTGTTTTTT
TRBD1,TRBV5-1,few,TRBJ1-3,CASSATGTAGNTIYF,TGCGCCAGCAGCGCGACAGGGACTGCCGGAAACACCATATATTTT
.,TRBV7-8,.,TRBJ2-6,CASSPGSPGANVLTF,TGTGCCAGCAGCCCAGGGAGTCCTGGGGCCAACGTCCTGACTTTC
TRBD2,TRBV11-2,few,TRBJ2-1,CASRLTSGSDEQFF,TGTGCCAGCAGATTAACTAGCGGGAGCGATGAGCAGTTCTTC
.,TRBV10-3,many,TRBJ1-5,CAISEGGNQPQHF,TGTGCCATCAGTGAGGGGGGGAATCAGCCCCAGCATTTT
.,TRBV4-3,.,TRBJ2-3,CASSQDLLRPGVRGDTQYF,TGCGCCAGCAGCCAAGATCTTCTAAGACCCGGGGTTCGGGGAGATACGCAGTATTTT
TRBD2,TRBV7-9,many,TRBJ2-1,CASSLGAGGFSYNEQFF,TGTGCCAGCAGCTTAGGAGCGGGGGGCTTCTCCTACAATGAGCAGTTCTTC
.,TRBV24-1,.,TRBJ2-3,CATSDTGNTQYF,TGTGCCACCAGTGATACAGGGAATACGCAGTATTTT
.,TRBV12-3/TRBV12-4,.,TRBJ1-1,CASSFQVTENTEAFF,TGTGCCAGCAGTTTTCAGGTGACAGAGAACACTGAAGCTTTCTTT
.,TRBV4-2,.,TRBJ1-6,CASSQPHITGSSYNSPLHF,TGTGCCAGCAGCCAACCACATATTACAGGGAGCTCCTATAATTCACCCCTCCACTTT
.,TRBV12-3/TRBV12-4,few,TRBJ2-1,CASSPEGTDLDEQFF,TGTGCCAGCAGTCCAGAAGGGACTGACTTAGATGAGCAGTTCTTC
TRBD1,TRBV29-1,.,TRBJ1-2,CSAHEGTGRGYGYTF,TGCAGCGCCCACGAAGGGACAGGAAGGGGGTATGGCTACACCTTC
.,TRBV20-1,few,TRBJ2-2,CSARAPSPTNTGELFF,TGCAGTGCTAGAGCCCCTTCCCCTACGAACACCGGGGAGCTGTTTTTT
.,TRBV29-1,.,TRBJ2-3,CSVEGPNGGTQYF,TGCAGCGTTGAGGGGCCCAACGGGGGTACGCAGTATTTT